The clone carrying this T cell receptor (beta chain) was seen only a few times. The time point was: newly diagnosed GD, antithyroid drugs for less than 3 months. After RNA was extracted from PBMCs, the TCR library was made from it. It was an endocrinology department in Xi'an, China, that provided the patients. The authors built TCR beta libraries using iRepertoire HTBI primers and Arm-PCR of CDR3 regions. TCRdb passed the multiplex PCR reads through MiXCR, listing each CDR3 protein once. The sample lists 500,000 or so distinct CDR3 sequences, more than 15% occurring once. The data were taken from a study of regulatory T cells in long-lasting Graves disease. Germline lookup yields CDR1 MNHNS and CDR2 SASEGT. This CDR3 comprises 9 residues. V lost 8 bases and J 8 bases, leaving 4 bases between the germline ends. These data also formed part of another study, on T cells in Graves' hyperthyroidism and ophthalmopathy.

This receptor was taken from a woman aged 40-60 years with Graves disease. V gene TRBV6-1 combines with J gene TRBJ2-1; no firm D call. This material consisted of peripheral blood mononuclear cells (PBMCs), taken at new diagnosis, from a patient treated with antithyroid drugs. The CDR3 DNA follows: TGTGCCAGCGGGTATGAGCAGTTCTTC. Translated, it gives CASGYEQFF.